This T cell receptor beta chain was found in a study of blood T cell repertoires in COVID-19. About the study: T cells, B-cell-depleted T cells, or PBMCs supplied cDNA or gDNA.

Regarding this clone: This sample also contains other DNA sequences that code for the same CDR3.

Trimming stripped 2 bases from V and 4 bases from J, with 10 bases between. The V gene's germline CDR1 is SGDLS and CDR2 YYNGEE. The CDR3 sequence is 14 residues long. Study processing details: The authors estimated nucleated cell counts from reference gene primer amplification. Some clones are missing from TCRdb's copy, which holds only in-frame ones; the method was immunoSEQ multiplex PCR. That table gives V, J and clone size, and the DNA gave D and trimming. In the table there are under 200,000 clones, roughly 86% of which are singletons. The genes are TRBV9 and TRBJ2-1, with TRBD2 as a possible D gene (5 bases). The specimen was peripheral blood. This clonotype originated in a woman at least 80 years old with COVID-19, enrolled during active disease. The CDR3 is CASSVSGYYNEQFF. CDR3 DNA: TGTGCCAGCAGCGTTTCGGGATATTACAATGAGCAGTTCTTC.